Described below is a single TCR beta chain sequence and its context. CDR3 size: 14 residues. The V and J ends lost 5 bases and 0 bases respectively, with 11 bases between them. CDR1 and CDR2 from the germline V gene are SNHLY and FYNNEI. The data were produced by immunoSEQ multiplex PCR, yet TCRdb's version contains in-frame clones alone and is incomplete. The sample shows around 45,000 clones, about four fifths of them seen only once. Time point defined: peripheral blood 6 weeks after treatment start. It was locally advanced or metastatic urothelial carcinoma that patients had. These data belong to a study of PD-L1 blockade in urothelial cancer. Study as a whole: Bladder-origin urothelial cancer in males covered about 90% of the roughly 30 patients. The researchers analyzed blood 3 weeks (second dose) and 6 weeks after treatment start.

The sample consisted of PBMCs, taken around atezolizumab (anti-PD-L1) treatment. The chain combines TRBV2 with TRBJ2-7; D is undetermined. This receptor was obtained from a man between 60 and 70 years old with urothelial cancer. The CDR3 sequence is CASSPRLHSYEQYF. CDR3 DNA: TGTGCCAGCAGTCCGAGACTCCACTCCTACGAGCAGTACTTC.